These T cell receptor beta chains were read from a single sample in a study of blood T cell repertoires in COVID-19. TCRdb's copy holds only in-frame clones and misses some; the assay was immunoSEQ multiplex PCR. Among fewer than 350,000 clones listed, about nine tenths were seen once. Sequencing was done on a sample of PBMCs or T cells enriched from blood (not recorded which). All receptors come from a man in his 60s who had recovered from COVID-19. The CDR3 runs from the conserved cysteine through the conserved F or W. D genes are given only for firm matches. Some rows mark clone size as missing; the rest say once, few, many or name a class of expanded clone.

j_call d_call clone_size v_call cdr3_aa cdr3_nt
TRBJ1-1 - - TRBV7-2 CASSLGTFNTEAFF TGTGCCAGCAGCTTAGGGACATTTAACACTGAAGCTTTCTTT
TRBJ1-2 TRBD1 - TRBV27 CASSYGTGGYGYTF TGTGCCAGCAGCTATGGGACAGGGGGCTATGGCTACACCTTC
TRBJ2-7 TRBD2 - TRBV10-3 CAISVGLAETHYEQYF TGTGCCATCAGTGTCGGTCTAGCGGAGACCCACTACGAGCAGTACTTC
TRBJ2-3 TRBD2 once TRBV20-1 CSASLEREYTDTQYF TGCAGTGCTAGTTTAGAGCGGGAGTACACAGATACGCAGTATTTT
TRBJ1-5 - once TRBV6-5 CASSYSAQSRPQHF TGTGCCAGCAGTTACTCGGCACAAAGTCGGCCCCAGCATTTT
TRBJ2-7 - - TRBV4-1 CASSQDPRVGYEQYF TGCGCCAGCAGCCAAGACCCCAGGGTCGGTTACGAGCAGTACTTC
TRBJ2-7 - - TRBV6-2/TRBV6-3 CASSYPMAGQQYF TGTGCCAGCAGTTACCCAATGGCAGGGCAGCAGTACTTC
TRBJ2-2 - few TRBV13 CASSPGLWDSGIANTGELFF TGTGCCAGCAGTCCGGGCTTGTGGGATAGCGGAATCGCGAACACCGGGGAGCTGTTTTTT
TRBJ2-5 - - TRBV27 CASSLLGQGNDETQYF TGTGCCAGCAGTTTATTAGGACAAGGGAATGATGAGACCCAGTACTTC
TRBJ2-3 - - TRBV5-1 CASSPQITSTDTQYF TGCGCCAGCAGCCCACAGATAACTAGCACAGATACGCAGTATTTT
TRBJ2-3 - - TRBV27 CASSFYTVADTDTQYF TGTGCCAGCAGTTTCTATACGGTAGCAGACACAGATACGCAGTATTTT
TRBJ1-2 TRBD1 - TRBV4-3 CASSRRTGEGYGYTF TGCGCCAGCAGCCGCAGGACAGGGGAGGGCTATGGCTACACCTTC
TRBJ2-2 - few TRBV5-4 CASSLNPVNTGELFF TGTGCCAGCAGCTTGAATCCAGTCAACACCGGGGAGCTGTTTTTT
TRBJ2-7 TRBD1 once TRBV5-8 CATSGQAATVQYF TGTGCCACCTCTGGACAGGCGGCTACGGTGCAGTACTTC
TRBJ2-7 TRBD1 - TRBV29-1 CSVDQGAREQYF TGCAGCGTTGATCAGGGGGCTAGGGAGCAGTACTTC
TRBJ2-1 - - TRBV2 CASNLQALGNEQFF TGTGCCAGCAATCTCCAGGCGCTGGGCAATGAGCAGTTCTTC
TRBJ1-5 TRBD1 - TRBV5-1 CASSVGDRGNQPQHF TGCGCCAGCAGCGTTGGGGACAGGGGGAATCAGCCCCAGCATTTT
TRBJ2-1 - - TRBV21-1 CASSVDSGRGYNEQFF TGTGCCAGCAGCGTTGATAGCGGGAGGGGATACAATGAGCAGTTCTTC
TRBJ1-1 - - TRBV5-1 CASSLEQGNLRTEAFF TGCGCCAGCAGCTTGGAACAGGGTAATTTGAGGACTGAAGCTTTCTTT
TRBJ2-1 - once TRBV27 CASSFRRAGSYNEQFF TGTGCCAGCAGTTTCAGGCGGGCGGGTTCCTACAATGAGCAGTTCTTC
TRBJ1-1 - - TRBV7-2 CASSFGSGNTEAFF TGTGCCAGCAGCTTTGGCAGTGGTAACACTGAAGCTTTCTTT
TRBJ1-2 - - TRBV19 CASSLQGFDYTF TGTGCCAGTAGTCTACAGGGTTTTGACTACACCTTC
TRBJ1-5 - - TRBV7-2 CASNHQGSSNQPQHF TGTGCCAGCAACCACCAGGGGTCGAGCAATCAGCCCCAGCATTTT
TRBJ2-1 TRBD2 - TRBV7-3 CASSSERGPPYNEQFF TGTGCCAGCAGCTCCGAGCGGGGCCCCCCCTACAATGAGCAGTTCTTC
TRBJ1-2 TRBD1 - TRBV11-2 CASSSDRTNYGYTF TGTGCCAGCAGCTCGGACAGGACTAACTATGGCTACACCTTC
TRBJ2-7 - - TRBV7-3 CASSLNNYEQYF TGTGCCAGCAGCTTAAACAACTACGAGCAGTACTTC
TRBJ2-5 TRBD2 - TRBV24-1 CATSGRELETQYF TGTGCCACCAGTGGGCGGGAGCTAGAGACCCAGTACTTC
TRBJ1-3 - - TRBV6-5 CASSPQISGNTIYF TGTGCCAGCAGTCCCCAGATCTCTGGAAACACCATATATTTT
TRBJ1-5 - - TRBV7-2 CASSFSLNQPQHF TGTGCCAGCAGCTTCTCCCTGAATCAGCCCCAGCATTTT
TRBJ2-7 TRBD2 - TRBV4-2 CASSQVLVSGSFYEQYF TGTGCCAGCAGCCAAGTGTTAGTAAGCGGGAGTTTCTACGAGCAGTACTTC
TRBJ2-7 - - TRBV11-2 CASSLPGTRGYEQYF TGTGCCAGCAGCTTACCCGGCACTCGGGGCTACGAGCAGTACTTC
TRBJ1-4 - - TRBV13 CASSLGLSGKLFF TGTGCCAGCAGCTTAGGGTTGTCGGGAAAACTGTTTTTT
TRBJ2-3 - - TRBV7-9 CASSLGEDSTDTQYF TGTGCCAGCAGCTTAGGAGAAGATAGCACAGATACGCAGTATTTT
TRBJ2-4 TRBD2 - TRBV10-3 CAISPGGNIQYF TGTGCCATCAGTCCGGGAGGAAACATTCAGTACTTC
TRBJ2-1 - once TRBV9 CASSVASDGSPNNEQFF TGTGCCAGCAGCGTAGCCTCGGACGGGAGCCCTAACAATGAGCAGTTCTTC
TRBJ2-7 - - TRBV6-2/TRBV6-3 CASSSTGRTYEQYF TGTGCCAGCAGTTCGACAGGTCGGACCTACGAGCAGTACTTC
TRBJ2-3 TRBD2 - TRBV28 CASSLWGTSLADTQYF TGTGCCAGCAGTTTATGGGGGACTAGTTTGGCAGATACGCAGTATTTT
TRBJ2-3 - - TRBV7-2 CASSLGGGTAVGTQYF TGTGCCAGCAGCTTAGGGGGCGGGACCGCCGTCGGCACGCAGTATTTT
TRBJ2-1 - - TRBV25-1 CASSASSASSYNEQFF TGTGCCAGCAGTGCCTCTAGCGCGAGCTCCTACAATGAGCAGTTCTTC
TRBJ2-1 TRBD2 - TRBV24-1 CATSDESGRVLDEQFF TGTGCCACCAGTGATGAGAGCGGGAGGGTTTTAGATGAGCAGTTCTTC
TRBJ2-5 TRBD2 once TRBV5-1 CASSSGLAAETQYF TGCGCCAGCAGCTCTGGTCTAGCGGCGGAGACCCAGTACTTC
TRBJ2-7 - few TRBV2 CASGGDRYDYEQYF TGTGCCAGCGGGGGGGACAGGTATGACTACGAGCAGTACTTC
TRBJ2-3 - once TRBV19 CASSLLADTQYF TGTGCCAGTAGCCTGTTAGCAGATACGCAGTATTTT
TRBJ1-2 - - TRBV29-1 CSVGQSLGGGYTF TGCAGCGTTGGGCAGTCTCTAGGAGGCGGCTACACCTTC
TRBJ2-7 - - TRBV7-8 CASSYEAFPYEQYF TGTGCCAGCAGTTACGAGGCGTTCCCCTACGAGCAGTACTTC
TRBJ1-1 - - TRBV28 CASRAAQGSNTEAFF TGTGCCAGCAGAGCTGCACAGGGATCGAACACTGAAGCTTTCTTT
TRBJ2-7 TRBD1 - TRBV7-9 CASSRDRGTYEQYF TGTGCCAGCAGCCGGGACAGGGGAACCTACGAGCAGTACTTC
TRBJ2-5 TRBD1 - TRBV19 CASSDRDRGRKETQYF TGTGCCAGTAGTGATCGGGACAGGGGGCGTAAGGAGACCCAGTACTTC
TRBJ2-2 - - TRBV2 CASSESVARANTGELFF TGTGCCAGCAGTGAAAGTGTGGCCAGGGCTAACACCGGGGAGCTGTTTTTT
TRBJ2-1 TRBD2 - TRBV7-9 CASSLRSSGKYNEQFF TGTGCCAGCAGCTTAAGAAGTAGCGGGAAATACAATGAGCAGTTCTTC
TRBJ2-3 TRBD2 - TRBV2 CASSGTSGRPDTQYF TGTGCCAGCAGTGGGACTAGCGGGAGACCAGATACGCAGTATTTT
TRBJ1-2 - - TRBV9 CASSRAVGGTNYGYTF TGTGCCAGCAGCCGGGCGGTAGGGGGAACGAACTATGGCTACACCTTC
TRBJ1-2 - few TRBV7-9 CASSLEGAISGYTF TGTGCCAGCAGCTTAGAAGGGGCGATTAGTGGCTACACCTTC